Described below is a single TCR beta chain sequence and its context. The germline CDR1 and CDR2 sequences are SGHTA and FQGNSA. V dropped 3 bases and J dropped 0 bases, with 12 bases sitting between them. The length of the CDR3 is 15 residues. TCRdb reprocessed the RT-PCR reads via MiXCR and lists one record per CDR3 protein. The sample lists approximately 720,000 distinct CDR3 sequences, 14% seen once, with roughly 3.9% in the top ten. The sequenced sample was memory CD4+ T cells from blood. The receptor was derived from a female donor in good health, serving as a healthy control. The chain couples TRBV7-2 to TRBJ2-7; D might be TRBD2 (6 bases). The CDR3 loop reads CASSFAGTSSYEQYF. Written as DNA, the CDR3 is TGTGCCAGCAGCTTTGCCGGGACTTCCTCCTACGAGCAGTACTTC.